This T cell receptor (beta chain) was captured in a study of monozygotic twins with inflammatory bowel disease. Study results and caveats: Cells of different T cell subtypes could not be told apart.

Concerning this clonotype: What it binds is unknown.

Whole blood supplied total RNA, and T cells were not sorted. Total RNA, at approximately 3,500 ng, went into every TCR library. Two nested PCRs, of roughly 16 and 10 cycles, processed TCRalpha and TCRbeta cDNA. TCRdb reprocessed the 5' RACE reads, keeping one entry per CDR3 protein, no DNA. The table lists about 150,000 distinct CDR3 sequences. This CDR3 is 14 amino acids long. The germline CDR1 and CDR2 sequences are SGHRS and YFSETQ. The chain has TRBV5-1 and TRBJ2-7; TCRdb names TRBD1, which stays unverified in the absence of DNA. The receptor comes from a human donor with ulcerative colitis or Crohn's disease, or a healthy co-twin of an affected twin (not recorded which). The material sequenced was blood. The CDR3 spells CASSPDRGIYEQYF.